What follows are 21 T cell receptor beta chains derived from one specimen sequenced in a study of a mutant IDH1 vaccine in newly diagnosed glioma (dated by TCRdb to the early 2020s). Their recognized antigens are unknown. Explained via the paper, the time point label denotes: week 23, last vaccination. A 20-mer mutant IDH1 peptide at 300 micrograms in Montanide made up each vaccine dose, which was injected subcutaneously together with topical imiquimod. The library came from the immunoSEQ multiplex PCR assay. TCRdb limited this immuneACCESS table to in-frame rearrangements with V and J called. A share of clones is missing; checked studies link under half to unresolved V genes, and the rest is unexplained. Across this sample there are 77,000 or so clones, with around 85% seen only once. The ten largest clones represent roughly 0.81% of the sample. Source: PBMCs, taken from a glioma patient whose treatment included an IDH1 peptide vaccine. The receptors shown here come from a woman aged 50 to 60 with glioma.

This chain joins TRBV27 and TRBJ2-5; 11 bases fit TRBD2. The CDR3 consists of 16 residues. Unmatched junction bases numbered 1, after V lost 0 bases and J lost 1 base. CDR1 is MNHEY, CDR2 SMNVEV, per germline (reference sequence). As DNA, the CDR3 is TGTGCCAGCAGTTTATCGGGACTAGCGGTCCAAGAGACCCAGTACTTC. As protein: CASSLSGLAVQETQYF.

This clone has only a few counts. The chain recombines TRBV4-1 with TRBJ1-1; 8 positions match TRBD1. V lost 1 base and J lost 1; bases outside the gene matches: 2. CDR1 and CDR2 (germline): MGHRA, YSYEKL. This CDR3 spans 15 amino acids. For the CDR3, the DNA is TGCGCCAGCAGCCAAGGGGACAGGCGGAACACTGAAGCTTTCTTT. As protein: CASSQGDRRNTEAFF.

V is TRBV18 and J is TRBJ2-2; a possible D gene is TRBD2 (6 bases). V lost 3 bases, J lost 7 bases, and 9 bases lay in between. Germline V CDR1 and CDR2: KGHSH, LQKENI. The CDR3 is 13 residues long. The CDR3 nucleotides are TGTGCCAGCTCACCCATAGCGGTCGGGGAGCTGTTTTTT. This translates into CASSPIAVGELFF.

In its sample, this clone was seen once. This rearrangement joins TRBV9 to TRBJ2-1; TRBD2 matches at 9 bases. J lost 2 bases, V lost 3 bases, and 3 bases had no gene match. In germline, CDR1 is SGDLS, CDR2 YYNGEE. This CDR3 contains 15 residues. CDR3 protein: CASSASSGAYNEQFF. The CDR3 DNA reads TGTGCCAGCAGCGCCTCTAGCGGGGCCTACAATGAGCAGTTCTTC.

This clone was seen once. The chain links TRBV4-1 to TRBJ2-7; 7 nucleotides line up with TRBD1. The germline V gene encodes CDR1 MGHRA and CDR2 YSYEKL. CDR3 length equals 14 residues. The junction had 7 bases not matched to a gene; V was cut back by 3 bases and J by 5 bases. Here the CDR3 DNA reads TGCGCCAGCAGCCATCCTGACAGGGATCACGAGCAGTACTTC. Its translation: CASSHPDRDHEQYF.

This rearrangement joins TRBV6-5 to TRBJ2-7; TRBD2 agrees at 11 bases. V was clipped by 7 bases and J by 3 bases; unmatched bases: 8. The CDR3 length is 15 residues. The germline CDR1 and CDR2 sequences are MNHEY and SVGAGI. Here the CDR3 DNA reads TGTGCCAGCACCAAGCGACTAGCGGGATGCTACGAGCAGTACTTC. Amino acids: CASTKRLAGCYEQYF.

V usage is TRBV21-1 and J usage is TRBJ1-1. TRBV21-1 is a known pseudogene. This CDR3 has 14 residues. The CDR3 spells CASSKGGSHTEAFF. CDR3 in DNA: TGTGCCAGCAGCAAAGGTGGGAGTCACACTGAAGCTTTCTTT.

V and J are TRBV4-1 and TRBJ2-5; D is perhaps TRBD1 (6 bases). This CDR3 comprises 15 residues. Trimming took 0 bases from V and 2 from J, leaving 10 bases between them. Germline values: CDR1 MGHRA, CDR2 YSYEKL. The CDR3 DNA is TGCGCCAGCAGCCAAGAAGGAACAGGGCAAGAGACCCAGTACTTC. Translated: CASSQEGTGQETQYF.

The chain employs TRBV10-3 and TRBJ2-5; 13 bases map to TRBD2. After removal of 5 bases from V and 1 base from J, the junction contained 7 bases not matched to a gene. Germline V lookup: CDR1 ENHRY, CDR2 SYGVKD. This CDR3 is 17 amino acids long. The CDR3 region has the DNA TGTGCCATCAGTCAGGGACTAGCGGGACGACGCCAAGAGACCCAGTACTTC. Protein product: CAISQGLAGRRQETQYF.

This sequence joins TRBV28 and TRBJ2-7, with a possible D match to TRBD2 (7 bases). Between the trimmed V and J ends, which lost 3 bases and 1 base, there was a span of 25 bases. CDR3 length equals 19 residues. Germline lookup yields CDR1 MDHEN and CDR2 SYDVKM. The CDR3 region is CASSLKGVVAGPSSYEQYF. The CDR3 region has the DNA TGTGCCAGCAGTTTGAAGGGGGTCGTAGCGGGTCCCTCTTCCTACGAGCAGTACTTC.

V usage is TRBV19 and J usage is TRBJ2-3; the D is unclear. Germline V CDR1 and CDR2: LNHDA, SQIVND (reference sequence). The CDR3 totals 11 residues. The germline V and J ends were trimmed by 0 bases and 5 bases, with 0 bases remaining between them. CDR3 nucleotide sequence: TGTGCCAGTAGTATAGAAGATACGCAGTATTTT. It yields the protein CASSIEDTQYF.

J is TRBJ2-7 and V is TRBV19; 10 bases agree with TRBD1. The CDR3 totals 14 residues. Per the germline V gene, CDR1 is LNHDA and CDR2 is SQIVND (reference sequence). The junction had 6 bases not matched to a gene; V was cut back by 5 bases and J by 5 bases. The CDR3 loop is CASSPRQGANEQYF. CDR3 DNA: TGTGCCAGTAGTCCTAGACAGGGGGCGAACGAGCAGTACTTC.

This clone was counted between two and nine times. The chain links TRBV7-8 to TRBJ2-5, with 7 nucleotides matching TRBD2. The germline V gene encodes CDR1 SGHVS and CDR2 FQNEAQ. This CDR3 contains 17 residues. V gave up 6 bases and J gave up 2 bases; unmatched junction bases: 15. The CDR3 reads CASRSILRTRGQETQYF. As DNA, the CDR3 is TGTGCCAGCAGATCCATATTGCGGACTAGAGGACAAGAGACCCAGTACTTC.

V and J are TRBV7-9 and TRBJ1-1, with 8 positions matching TRBD1. Trimming took 3 bases from V and 5 from J; bases not matched to a gene: 2. This CDR3 comprises 13 residues. In germline, CDR1 is SEHNR, CDR2 FQNEAQ (reference sequence). The CDR3 DNA follows: TGTGCCAGCAGCTTCGACAGGGGAACTGAAGCTTTCTTT. Its protein product is CASSFDRGTEAFF.

The chain links TRBV6-5 to TRBJ1-6, with a possible D match to TRBD1 (5 bases). There are 12 residues in the CDR3. Trimming left V 4 bases short and J 13 bases short, with 11 bases between. Germline CDR1 is MNHEY and CDR2 is SVGAGI. The CDR3 is CASSLPGGPLHF. CDR3 bases: TGTGCCAGCAGTTTGCCGGGGGGGCCCCTCCACTTT.

The chain is built from TRBV6-6 and TRBJ1-4; TRBD1 agrees at 8 bases. Per germline, CDR1 MNHNY and CDR2 SVGAGI (reference sequence). The V gene end was trimmed by 4 bases and the J gene end by 6 bases; junction bases not matched to a gene: 7. The length of the CDR3 is 15 residues. In DNA, the CDR3 is TGTGCCAGCAGTTCCACGGACAGGGAAGATGAAAAACTGTTTTTT. Amino acids: CASSSTDREDEKLFF.

The chain recombines TRBV2 with TRBJ1-1; no clear D. The CDR3 has 12 residues. Trimming took 6 bases from V and 4 from J, leaving 9 bases between them. Germline values: CDR1 SNHLY, CDR2 FYNNEI. Here the CDR3 DNA reads TGTGCCAGCAGGAGGGAGGGCACTGAAGCTTTCTTT. Protein sequence: CASRREGTEAFF.

The chain links TRBV28 to TRBJ1-1; 9 nucleotides agree with TRBD1. Germline V gene sequence: CDR1 MDHEN, CDR2 SYDVKM. V shed 3 bases, J shed 4 bases, and the junction held 12 bases outside the gene matches. CDR3 size: 17 residues. CDR3 bases: TGTGCCAGCAGTTTCCCACTCAGGACAGGGGAAGGCACTGAAGCTTTCTTT. It encodes CASSFPLRTGEGTEAFF.

This sequence joins TRBV28 and TRBJ2-3; 10 positions agree with TRBD1. In germline, CDR1 is MDHEN, CDR2 SYDVKM. The CDR3 covers 15 residues. V gave up 5 bases and J gave up 7 bases; unmatched junction bases: 9. The CDR3 DNA sequence: TGTGCCAGCAGTCCCCTGACAGGGGGCTCATATACGCAGTATTTT. Protein product: CASSPLTGGSYTQYF.

The rearrangement links TRBV11-2 to TRBJ1-1; 7 nucleotides line up with TRBD1. The germline V gene has CDR1 SGHAT and CDR2 FQNNGV. The CDR3 contains 14 residues. With 5 bases clipped from V and 8 bases from J, the junction kept 11 bases outside the gene matches. CDR3 sequence (DNA): TGTGCCAGCAGCCAACAGACAGGGTTAACCGAAGCTTTCTTT. Protein product: CASSQQTGLTEAFF.

The V and J genes are TRBV19 and TRBJ2-3; 7 bases are shared with TRBD1. Germline V CDR1 and CDR2: LNHDA, SQIVND (reference sequence). CDR3 length: 14 amino acids. With V trimmed by 6 bases and J by 0 bases, 3 bases remained unmatched. As DNA, the CDR3 is TGTGCCAGTAGCTGGGACAGCAGCACAGATACGCAGTATTTT. Amino acids: CASSWDSSTDTQYF.